This TCR beta chain was profiled in a study of blood T cell repertoires in COVID-19. The authors' processing: It was from reference gene primer amplification that nucleated cell counts were estimated. The data were produced by immunoSEQ multiplex PCR, yet TCRdb's version contains in-frame clones alone and is incomplete. That table furnishes V, J and clone size, whereas the DNA furnished D and trimming. The sample lists a few hundred thousand clones, approximately 86% occurring once. Germline CDR1 and CDR2: LGHDT and YNNKEL (reference sequence). The CDR3 totals 15 residues. The J segment lost 5 bases and the V segment lost 5 bases, leaving 5 bases of the junction unmatched. This clone was recorded only once.

The genes are TRBV3-1 (or the pseudogene TRBV3-2) and TRBJ2-7; TRBD2 matches at 14 bases. The receptor comes from a woman aged 25 to 45 who had recovered from COVID-19. Source material: peripheral blood. CDR3 coding DNA: TGTGCCAGCAGCGGGGGACTAGCGGGAGATCACGAGCAGTACTTC. Its protein product is CASSGGLAGDHEQYF.